The 18 T cell receptor beta chains below all came from one sample that was sequenced in a study of T-cell reconstitution after alpha-beta-depleted transplantation in children. Preparation of the TCRbeta library used unique molecular identifiers. TCRdb used MiXCR to reprocess the PCR reads, holding one entry per CDR3 protein. The sample consists of just over 200,000 distinct CDR3 sequences, 7.5% to 9.5% of them appearing once. This specimen was PBMCs, mostly from graft donor cells, taken 360 days after TCRalphabeta/CD19-depleted stem cell transplant. These receptors all come from a male patient aged 2 to 10 who had a stem cell transplant for acute myeloid leukemia, so the T cells may come from the graft donor.

V usage is TRBV12-3 or TRBV12-4 and J usage is TRBJ2-1, with 15 bases aligning to TRBD2. J was trimmed by 8 bases and V by 6 bases; bases with no gene match: 5. There are 15 residues in the CDR3. The CDR3 region is CASSQGLAGGDEQFF. CDR3 coding DNA: TGTGCCAGCAGCCAGGGACTAGCGGGAGGCGATGAGCAGTTCTTC.

This clonotype was found many times. The chain recombines TRBV7-9 with TRBJ2-3; D is ambiguous. CDR3 size: 12 residues. Germline V gene sequence: CDR1 SEHNR, CDR2 FQNEAQ (reference sequence). Trimming stripped 3 bases from V and 1 base from J, with 2 bases between. The CDR3 DNA is TGTGCCAGCAGCTTTCGCACAGATACGCAGTATTTT. As protein: CASSFRTDTQYF.

This clonotype occurred many times. The chain employs TRBV12-3 or TRBV12-4 and TRBJ2-3; 9 nucleotides match TRBD1. With 5 bases clipped from V and 8 bases from J, the junction kept 8 bases outside the gene matches. The CDR3 length is 14 residues. The CDR3, as DNA: TGTGCCAGCAGTCCGGGACAGGGTATGGTTACGCAGTATTTT. It is translated as CASSPGQGMVTQYF.

The chain has TRBV30 and TRBJ2-7; D is unclear. Looked up from germline, CDR1 is GTSNPN and CDR2 is SVGIG (reference sequence). CDR3 length: 13 residues. Trimming cost V 2 bases and J 4 bases, with 12 bases left between them. The CDR3 loop reads CAWSIGIGYEQYF. The CDR3 DNA reads as TGTGCCTGGAGTATAGGAATCGGATACGAGCAGTACTTC.

This clonotype was seen repeatedly, ten times or more. V is TRBV20-1 and J is TRBJ2-5, with D uncertain. Per the germline V gene, CDR1 is DFQATT and CDR2 is SNEGSKA (reference sequence). The CDR3 is 12 residues long. The V gene lost 3 bases and the J gene lost 5 bases, with 10 bases spanning the gap. CDR3 DNA: TGCAGTGCTAGCCCAAGTCGGGAGACCCAGTACTTC. As protein: CSASPSRETQYF.

This clonotype was picked up a small number of times. The rearrangement links TRBV20-1 to TRBJ1-5; a weak D match, TRBD1 (5 bases). This CDR3 contains 15 residues. V lost 3 bases, J lost 0 bases, and 12 bases lay in between. The germline CDR1 and CDR2 sequences are DFQATT and SNEGSKA (reference sequence). The CDR3 DNA reads TGCAGTGCTAGGGGGGACGTATTTAGCAATCAGCCCCAGCATTTT. Amino acid sequence: CSARGDVFSNQPQHF.

The V call is TRBV7-2, the J call TRBJ2-7; no firm D call. CDR3 length equals 16 residues. V dropped 1 base and J dropped 1 base, with 14 bases sitting between them. Germline CDR1 and CDR2: SGHTA and FQGNSA. The CDR3 is CASSLGVSQISYEQYF. The CDR3 DNA sequence: TGTGCCAGCAGCTTAGGAGTTAGTCAGATTTCCTACGAGCAGTACTTC.

This clonotype occurred a few times. The chain couples TRBV12-3 or TRBV12-4 to TRBJ2-5, with D tentatively TRBD1 (5 bases). V was trimmed by 2 bases and J by 9 bases, leaving 10 bases between them. This CDR3 is 12 amino acids long. The CDR3 DNA is TGTGCCAGCAGTTTAAGAAAAGGGGCCCAGTACTTC. Encoded protein: CASSLRKGAQYF.

This clonotype was seen at least ten times. V gene TRBV20-1 combines with J gene TRBJ2-1; D is unclear. CDR1 and CDR2 (germline): DFQATT, SNEGSKA (reference sequence). The CDR3 runs 12 residues. V lost 3 bases, J lost 8 bases, and 11 bases lay in between. CDR3 DNA: TGCAGTGCTAGCCGGTCGGTTTATGAGCAGTTCTTC. Translated: CSASRSVYEQFF.

Ten or more counts support this clonotype. The V call is TRBV3-1, the J call TRBJ2-2, with 9 bases identical to TRBD2. The length of the CDR3 is 15 residues. With 2 bases clipped from V and 6 bases from J, the junction kept 4 bases outside the gene matches. Germline-derived CDR1 and CDR2 are LGHDT and YNNKEL (reference sequence). DNA of the CDR3: TGTGCCAGCAGCCAACTAGCGGGGTCGTCCGGGGAGCTGTTTTTT. Amino acids: CASSQLAGSSGELFF.

This clonotype was seen repeatedly, ten times or more. The DNA for the CDR3 is TGTGCCGGAGCAGTCGGGGGAAGCACAGATACGCAGTATTTT. Amino acid sequence: CAGAVGGSTDTQYF. The rearrangement links TRBV12-3 or TRBV12-4 to TRBJ2-3, with D possibly TRBD2 on 6 matching bases. Trimming shortened V by 11 bases and J by 0 bases, and 15 bases separated the two germline ends. This CDR3 region has 14 residues.

The table lists this clonotype with a few counts. This chain links TRBV20-1 with TRBJ2-5, with D uncertain. V was pared by 5 bases and J by 6 bases, with 13 bases between. The CDR3 length is 12 residues. CDR1 and CDR2 (germline): DFQATT, SNEGSKA (reference sequence). The CDR3 loop is CSADVTSKTQYF. Here the CDR3 DNA reads TGCAGTGCTGACGTCACTTCGAAGACCCAGTACTTC.

This clonotype was recorded a few times. V usage is TRBV7-8 and J usage is TRBJ2-5; 9 nucleotides line up with TRBD2. The J segment lost 2 bases and the V segment lost 3 bases, leaving 4 bases of the junction unmatched. This CDR3 region has 15 residues. Per the germline V gene, CDR1 is SGHVS and CDR2 is FQNEAQ. The CDR3: CASSFTSGWQETQYF. The CDR3 DNA reads TGTGCCAGCAGCTTCACTAGCGGGTGGCAAGAGACCCAGTACTTC.

This clonotype occurred a few times. This chain joins TRBV5-8 and TRBJ2-7; TRBD1 or TRBD2 may be the D gene (5 bases each). Germline loops: CDR1 SGHTS, CDR2 YDEGEE. The CDR3 is 15 residues long. Trimming pared 6 bases from V and 2 bases from J, leaving 18 bases between. CDR3 nucleotides: TGTGCCAGCACCCCCCCCGGGACGATTGCCTACGAGCAGTACGTC. Translated, it gives CASTPPGTIAYEQYV.

This chain joins TRBV5-5 and TRBJ2-7; TRBD1 matches 11 bases. Unmatched junction bases numbered 6, after V lost 4 bases and J lost 6 bases. The germline gives CDR1 SGHKS, CDR2 YYEKEE (reference sequence). The CDR3 length is 14 residues. The CDR3, as DNA: TGTGCCAGCAGCCGGGGACAGGGGGTTTGCGAGCAGTACTTC. This sequence encodes CASSRGQGVCEQYF.

In its sample, this clonotype was seen a few times. This rearrangement joins TRBV7-9 to TRBJ1-2, with no clear D. CDR1 is SEHNR, CDR2 FQNEAQ, per germline (reference sequence). CDR3 length: 15 amino acids. Trimming left V 1 base short and J 7 bases short, with 16 bases between. The CDR3 loop reads CASSLGPGLEGGYTF. CDR3 nucleotides: TGTGCCAGCAGCTTAGGTCCAGGCCTCGAGGGTGGCTACACCTTC.

This clonotype was counted only a few times. The J gene is TRBJ2-1, the V gene TRBV4-3; D is perhaps TRBD1 (6 bases). CDR1 and CDR2 (germline): LGHNA, YSLEER. This CDR3 has 15 amino acids. Trimming cost V 1 base and J 9 bases, with 16 bases left between them. As DNA, the CDR3 is TGCGCCAGCAGCCAAGTTGGCAGGGGTGTCGGTGAGCAGTTCTTC. Translation: CASSQVGRGVGEQFF.

V usage is TRBV9 and J usage is TRBJ1-5, with a possible D match to TRBD1 (5 bases). Germline loops: CDR1 SGDLS, CDR2 YYNGEE. The V end was cut by 0 bases, the J end by 4 bases, with 11 bases between. The length of the CDR3 is 15 residues. The CDR3 coding sequence is TGTGCCAGCAGCGTAGCTCAGGGCGGGAATCAGCCCCAGCATTTT. It is translated as CASSVAQGGNQPQHF. The whole variable domain, filled in from reference TRBV9 and TRBJ1-5, reads DSGVTQTPKHLITATGQRVTLRCSPRSGDLSVYWYQQSLDQGLQFLIQYYNGEERAKGNILERFSAQQFPDLHSELNLSSLELGDSALYFCASSVAQGGNQPQHFGDGTRLSIL.